The 6 T cell receptor beta chains given below trace back to one sample, sequenced in a study of T cells in Graves' hyperthyroidism and ophthalmopathy. There were TCR beta CDR3 regions amplified from RNA transcripts. TCR CDR3 underwent first-round RT-PCR with the HTBI primer set. One entry per CDR3 protein results from TCRdb running MiXCR on the multiplex PCR reads. The table has approximately 400,000 distinct CDR3 sequences, 11% to 15% seen once; the top ten hold under 30%. The sample was blood. These receptors were taken from a middle-aged man with Graves' ophthalmopathy.

V is TRBV9 and J is TRBJ2-1, with TRBD1 identical over 11 bases. Looked up from germline, CDR1 is SGDLS and CDR2 is YYNGEE. V gave up 8 bases and J gave up 8 bases; unmatched junction bases: 9. CDR3 size: 14 residues. The CDR3: CASGDRGGRDEQFF. The CDR3 nucleotides read TGTGCCAGTGGGGACAGGGGGGGACGAGATGAGCAGTTCTTC.

This clonotype was recorded many times. The chain carries TRBV20-1 and TRBJ2-5, with 14 positions matching TRBD2. Looked up from germline, CDR1 is DFQATT and CDR2 is SNEGSKA (reference sequence). This CDR3 contains 17 residues. Germline trimming cut 2 bases from V and 4 bases from J; bases unmatched to any gene: 9. The CDR3: CSARPPLTSGRGETQYF. CDR3 bases: TGCAGTGCTAGACCCCCATTGACTAGCGGGAGGGGAGAGACCCAGTACTTC.

The chain recombines TRBV10-3 with TRBJ2-3; TRBD1 is a possible D gene (8 bases). The CDR3 consists of 14 residues. Between the trimmed V and J ends, which lost 4 bases and 7 bases, there was a span of 15 bases. Germline lookup yields CDR1 ENHRY and CDR2 SYGVKD. In nucleotides, the CDR3 is TGTGCCATCAGTGTTGGGGGGGACAGGAATACGCAGTATTTT. This codes for CAISVGGDRNTQYF.

Of note for this clonotype: A read error may be the cause here, since a much bigger clone is one base away. The chain links TRBV19 to TRBJ2-7; tentatively, D is TRBD2 (7 bases). V lost 0 bases and J 7 bases, leaving 19 bases between the germline ends. CDR1 LNHDA and CDR2 SQIVND come from the germline V gene (reference sequence). This CDR3 contains 16 residues. CDR3 region: CASSIDGGAHYNEQYF. Written as DNA, the CDR3 is TGTGCCAGTAGTATAGATGGGGGGGCACATTACAATGAGCAGTACTTC.

Note on this clonotype: With a much larger clone just one base away, this may be a read error. The rearrangement uses TRBV6-4 and TRBJ2-3; D is tentatively TRBD1 or TRBD2 (6 bases each). There are 17 residues in the CDR3. Germline assignment: CDR1 MRHNA and CDR2 SNTAGT. The CDR3: CASSDLGGPGGTGTQYF. DNA for the CDR3: TGTGCCAGCAGTGACTTGGGAGGCCCCGGGGGCACAGGTACGCAGTATTTT.

This clonotype was picked up many times. The chain recombines TRBV20-1 with TRBJ2-7, with D tentatively TRBD2 (6 bases). CDR1 is DFQATT, CDR2 SNEGSKA, per germline (reference sequence). The V end lost 5 bases, the J end lost 3 bases, and 14 bases lay between the germline ends. CDR3 length: 13 amino acids. DNA for the CDR3: TGCAGTGCTTCCAGAGGGACTTACTACGAGCAGTACTTC. Protein product: CSASRGTYYEQYF.